This passage covers 30 T cell receptor beta chains from one sample sequenced in a study of cytomegalovirus exposure and HLA in healthy donors. PCR was performed using 60 Vbeta and 13 Jbeta primers. Some clones are missing from TCRdb's copy, which holds only in-frame ones; the method was immunoSEQ multiplex PCR. The table records 120,000 to 150,000 clones, around three quarters of them present only once. Sequenced input: PBMCs. The origin of the receptors is a man between 35 and 55 years old in good health and CMV-seropositive.

The genes are TRBV6-5 and TRBJ1-4, with 8 bases aligning to TRBD1. The CDR3 loop spans 15 amino acids. CDR1 and CDR2 from the germline V gene are MNHEY and SVGAGI. After removal of 2 bases from V and 5 bases from J, the junction contained 4 bases not matched to a gene. The CDR3 bases are TGTGCCAGCAGTTACGACAGGGGACGGAATGAAAAACTGTTTTTT. Its translation: CASSYDRGRNEKLFF.

This clone was observed once. This chain links TRBV12-2 with TRBJ1-6; the D segment call TRBD1 is taken from the table without a DNA check. TRBV12-2 is a documented pseudogene. The CDR3 runs 17 residues. In nucleotides, the CDR3 is TGTGCAAGTCGCTTAGCTGGGCAGGGCGTGAGTAATTCACCCCTCCACTTT. Amino acids: CASRLAGQGVSNSPLHF.

Concerning this clone: An end of the junction differs from the germline gene, which may be a read error. The chain joins TRBV15 to TRBJ1-4; 8 bases align to TRBD1. Per germline, CDR1 LNHNV and CDR2 YYDKDF (reference sequence). The CDR3 runs 16 residues. For the CDR3, the DNA is TGTGCCACCAGTAGAGACAGGGGATCAACTAATGAAAAACTGTTTTTT. It translates to CATSRDRGSTNEKLFF.

J is TRBJ1-2 and V is TRBV19; 8 nucleotides align to TRBD1. CDR1 is LNHDA and CDR2 is SQIVND in the germline V gene (reference sequence). V lost 4 bases and J lost 8; bases outside the gene matches: 6. The CDR3 covers 13 residues. The CDR3 region has the DNA TGTGCCAGTAGTAATCGACAGGGGCGAGGCTACACCTTC. Amino acid sequence: CASSNRQGRGYTF. The entire variable domain, with the rest obtained from reference TRBV19 and TRBJ1-2, is as follows: DGGITQSPKYLFRKEGQNVTLSCEQNLNHDAMYWYRQDPGQGLRLIYYSQIVNDFQKGDIAEGYSVSREKKESFPLTVTSAQKNPTAFYLCASSNRQGRGYTFGSGTRLTVV.

A single count supports this clone. At one of its ends the junction is not consistent with the germline gene, which may arise from a read error. As DNA, the CDR3 is TGTGCTAGCAGCCAGGGACAGGCTGGGGAGCTGTTTTTT. It encodes CASSQGQAGELFF. The chain joins TRBV7-7 to TRBJ2-2; 8 bases agree with TRBD1. CDR3 length: 13 amino acids. Germline CDR1 and CDR2: SSHAT and FNYEAQ (reference sequence).

This sequence joins TRBV5-1 and TRBJ1-2, with 7 bases that match TRBD1. J was trimmed by 3 bases and V by 1 base; bases with no gene match: 12. Germline-derived CDR1 and CDR2 are SGHRS and YFSETQ. The CDR3 sequence is 17 residues long. In DNA, the CDR3 is TGCGCCAGCAGCTTGCGCAGGGGGTACCCCTCTGACTATGGCTACACCTTC. Its protein is CASSLRRGYPSDYGYTF.

This sequence joins TRBV6-5 and TRBJ1-6, with 9 bases identical to TRBD1. The CDR3 contains 14 residues. Germline CDR1 MNHEY, CDR2 SVGAGI. The ends lost 6 bases at V and 7 bases at J; junction bases unmatched: 4. The CDR3 bases are TGTGCCAGCAGACCAGGACAGGGGAATTCACCCCTCCACTTT. Translating it yields CASRPGQGNSPLHF.

The V call is TRBV29-1, the J call TRBJ2-7; 12 bases align to TRBD2. This CDR3 has 17 residues. V shed 0 bases and J 4 bases; nucleotides not matched to a gene: 10. Per germline, CDR1 SQVTM and CDR2 ANQGSEA. CDR3 residues: CSVEDGGRTSGVYEQYF. The CDR3 coding sequence is TGCAGCGTTGAAGACGGCGGCAGGACTAGCGGGGTTTACGAGCAGTACTTC.

V usage is TRBV4-1 and J usage is TRBJ1-2; a weak D match, TRBD1 (6 bases). The CDR3 sequence is 16 residues long. Germline loops: CDR1 MGHRA, CDR2 YSYEKL. The germline V and J ends were trimmed by 6 bases and 2 bases, with 19 bases remaining between them. The CDR3 region is CASRDEWTVKNYGYTF. CDR3 nucleotides: TGCGCCAGCAGGGACGAGTGGACAGTCAAAAACTATGGCTACACCTTC.

The chain combines TRBV7-8 with TRBJ2-1; TRBD2 might be the D (6 bases). Germline CDR1 is SGHVS and CDR2 is FQNEAQ. V lost 5 bases, J lost 7 bases, and 15 bases lay in between. The CDR3 consists of 14 residues. CDR3 amino acids: CASSVGLSINEQFF. CDR3 sequence (DNA): TGTGCCAGCAGCGTCGGACTATCAATTAATGAGCAGTTCTTC.

The chain joins TRBV11-2 to TRBJ1-1; 8 positions agree with TRBD1. The J segment lost 8 bases and the V segment lost 4 bases, leaving 3 bases of the junction unmatched. CDR3 size: 12 residues. The V gene's germline CDR1 is SGHAT and CDR2 FQNNGV. Here the CDR3 reads CASSWGQAEAFF. DNA of the CDR3: TGTGCCAGCAGCTGGGGACAGGCGGAAGCTTTCTTT.

The J gene is TRBJ2-5, the V gene TRBV4-2, with 9 bases that match TRBD1. Trimming at V came to 3 bases and at J to 8 bases, leaving 7 bases not matched to a gene. The CDR3 length is 14 residues. The V gene's germline CDR1 is LGHNA and CDR2 YNFKEQ. In DNA form, the CDR3 reads TGTGCCAGCAGCCAGACCGGGACAGGGACCACCCAGTACTTC. Residues: CASSQTGTGTTQYF.

This clone was counted between two and nine times. This chain joins TRBV18 and TRBJ1-1; TRBD1 agrees at 9 bases. Trimming at V came to 6 bases and at J to 4 bases, leaving 6 bases not matched to a gene. Germline-derived CDR1 and CDR2 are KGHSH and LQKENI. There are 14 residues in the CDR3. The DNA of the CDR3 is TGTGCCAGCTCGCCGGGACAGGGCAGCACTGAAGCTTTCTTT. It translates to CASSPGQGSTEAFF. The full variable domain, its missing parts supplied by reference TRBV18 and TRBJ1-1, is NAGVMQNPRHLVRRRGQEARLRCSPMKGHSHVYWYRQLPEEGLKFMVYLQKENIIDESGMPKERFSAEFPKEGPSILRIQQVVRGDSAAYFCASSPGQGSTEAFFGQGTRLTVV.

This clone showed up just a few times. The rearrangement joins TRBV28 to TRBJ1-2; D not certain. V lost 3 bases and J lost 7, with 9 bases in between. The length of the CDR3 is 12 residues. Per germline, CDR1 MDHEN and CDR2 SYDVKM. This CDR3 is CASSFYGVGYTF. In DNA, the CDR3 is TGTGCCAGCAGTTTTTACGGGGTTGGCTACACCTTC.

This chain links TRBV28 with TRBJ1-2; D not certain. The CDR3 totals 14 residues. Germline V CDR1 and CDR2: MDHEN, SYDVKM. With 4 bases removed from V and 3 bases from J, the gap between germline ends came to 12 bases. The CDR3 bases are TGTGCCAGCAGTTCCCCTCCCGGGGACTATGGCTACACCTTC. Translated: CASSSPPGDYGYTF.

This clone was picked up one time. The V call is TRBV30, the J call TRBJ1-5, with D unresolved. Germline V gene lookup returns CDR1 GTSNPN and CDR2 SVGIG (reference sequence). Trimming removed 0 bases from V and 0 bases from J, with 9 bases in between. The CDR3 has 15 residues. In DNA form, the CDR3 reads TGTGCCTGGAGTGTTTGGGGAGATAGCAATCAGCCCCAGCATTTT. Amino acids: CAWSVWGDSNQPQHF.

The V and J genes are TRBV6-5 and TRBJ2-1, with a tentative D call TRBD2 (6 bases). The CDR3 loop spans 11 amino acids. Germline loops: CDR1 MNHEY, CDR2 SVGAGI. The V end lost 8 bases, the J end lost 7 bases, and 9 bases lay between the germline ends. CDR3 sequence: CASGTSNEQFF. The CDR3 DNA reads TGTGCCAGCGGGACTTCTAATGAGCAGTTCTTC.

V usage is TRBV5-4 and J usage is TRBJ1-1, with TRBD1 matching 7 bases. CDR1 and CDR2 from the germline V gene are SGHNT and YYREEE (reference sequence). Trimming cost V 3 bases and J 3 bases; bases outside gene matches: 5. The CDR3 has 14 amino acids. The DNA for the CDR3 is TGTGCCAGCAGCTCACCAGACAGGGACACTGAAGCTTTCTTT. Protein sequence: CASSSPDRDTEAFF.

The gene calls are TRBV2 and TRBJ1-1, with D possibly matching TRBD1 (5 bases). The V and J ends lost 7 bases and 1 base respectively, with 13 bases between them. The CDR3 runs to 14 residues. CDR1 and CDR2 (germline): SNHLY, FYNNEI. The chain's CDR3 is CASTADSRNTEAFF. The CDR3, as DNA: TGTGCCAGCACTGCCGACAGCAGGAACACTGAAGCTTTCTTT. Using reference TRBV2 and TRBJ1-1 for the parts outside the CDR3, the full variable domain is EPEVTQTPSHQVTQMGQEVILRCVPISNHLYFYWYRQILGQKVEFLVSFYNNEISEKSEIFDDQFSVERPDGSNFTLKIRSTKLEDSAMYFCASTADSRNTEAFFGQGTRLTVV.

The gene calls are TRBV5-1 and TRBJ1-1; possibly TRBD1 for D (5 bases). V was cut by 4 bases and J by 5 bases, with 15 bases left in between. There are 14 residues in the CDR3. Germline CDR1 and CDR2: SGHRS and YFSETQ. The DNA for the CDR3 is TGCGCCAGCAGCCACGGGACGGGAGGAACTGAAGCTTTCTTT. Translation gives CASSHGTGGTEAFF. Complete variable domain (other parts from reference TRBV5-1 and TRBJ1-1): KAGVTQTPRYLIKTRGQQVTLSCSPISGHRSVSWYQQTPGQGLQFLFEYFSETQRNKGNFPGRFSGRQFSNSRSEMNVSTLELGDSALYLCASSHGTGGTEAFFGQGTRLTVV.

The chain joins TRBV29-1 to TRBJ1-3, with D unresolved. Trimming stripped 7 bases from V and 0 bases from J, with 10 bases between. This CDR3 comprises 13 residues. Germline-derived CDR1 and CDR2 are SQVTM and ANQGSEA. The CDR3: CSAHRGSGNTIYF. CDR3 in DNA: TGCAGCGCCCATCGGGGCTCTGGAAACACCATATATTTT.

The chain has TRBV4-1 and TRBJ2-7; the D gene is possibly TRBD2 (7 bases). V was clipped by 0 bases and J by 6 bases, with 21 bases between them. This CDR3 has 17 residues. CDR1 MGHRA and CDR2 YSYEKL come from the germline V gene. The CDR3, as DNA: TGCGCCAGCAGCCAAGATCTAGGGGGGGGAGAGCGGGTCGAGCAGTACTTC. Amino acid sequence: CASSQDLGGGERVEQYF.

There are a few counts of this clone. At the DNA level, this CDR3 is encoded by other sequences in the same sample as well. J is TRBJ2-7 and V is TRBV9; 9 bases agree with TRBD1. J gave up 2 bases and V 0 bases, and 0 bases lay outside the gene matches. The length of the CDR3 is 14 residues. Germline values: CDR1 SGDLS, CDR2 YYNGEE. CDR3 in amino acids: CASSVGTGAYEQYF. CDR3 nucleotides: TGTGCCAGCAGCGTAGGGACAGGGGCCTACGAGCAGTACTTC.

The V gene is TRBV4-3, the J gene TRBJ2-3; D perhaps matches TRBD2 (5 bases). Germline lookup yields CDR1 LGHNA and CDR2 YSLEER. The CDR3 covers 16 residues. The germline V and J ends were trimmed by 4 bases and 5 bases, with 19 bases remaining between them. This CDR3 is CASSRTRGSDGDTQYF. For the CDR3, the DNA is TGCGCCAGCAGCCGAACCCGGGGTAGTGACGGAGATACGCAGTATTTT.

V gene TRBV19 combines with J gene TRBJ2-7, with TRBD1 identical over 8 bases. Germline CDR1 is LNHDA and CDR2 is SQIVND (reference sequence). CDR3 length: 17 amino acids. V was clipped by 4 bases and J by 3 bases; unmatched bases: 14. The CDR3 DNA reads as TGTGCCAGTAGTACGAGGACAGGGACTGCCCCCTACTACGAGCAGTACTTC. Protein: CASSTRTGTAPYYEQYF.

The V gene is TRBV4-3, the J gene TRBJ1-2; the match to TRBD1 covers 8 bases. The J segment lost 5 bases and the V segment lost 1 base, leaving 6 bases of the junction unmatched. This CDR3 comprises 15 residues. Per germline, CDR1 LGHNA and CDR2 YSLEER. The CDR3 sequence is CASSQGRTGIYGYTF. The CDR3 DNA is TGCGCCAGCAGCCAAGGAAGGACAGGGATATATGGCTACACCTTC.

J is TRBJ2-2 and V is TRBV6-6; D perhaps matches TRBD2 (5 bases). Germline V gene lookup returns CDR1 MNHNY and CDR2 SVGAGI (reference sequence). The CDR3 has 16 amino acids. The V end was cut by 2 bases, the J end by 6 bases, with 16 bases between. CDR3 DNA: TGTGCCAGCAGTTACATGGGCCCCGGGGTAGCCGGGGAGCTGTTTTTT. Residues: CASSYMGPGVAGELFF.

This chain uses TRBV19 with TRBJ1-4, with TRBD1 matching 8 bases. Germline CDR1 is LNHDA and CDR2 is SQIVND (reference sequence). The CDR3 contains 15 residues. The J segment lost 0 bases and the V segment lost 5 bases, leaving 2 bases of the junction unmatched. CDR3 DNA sequence: TGTGCCAGTAGTGCGGACAGGGCAACTAATGAAAAACTGTTTTTT. It specifies CASSADRATNEKLFF. Filled out from reference TRBV19 and TRBJ1-4, the complete variable domain reads DGGITQSPKYLFRKEGQNVTLSCEQNLNHDAMYWYRQDPGQGLRLIYYSQIVNDFQKGDIAEGYSVSREKKESFPLTVTSAQKNPTAFYLCASSADRATNEKLFFGSGTQLSVL.

The rearrangement links TRBV18 to TRBJ1-3; a weak D match, TRBD1 (5 bases). Looked up from germline, CDR1 is KGHSH and CDR2 is LQKENI. CDR3 size: 13 residues. V lost 3 bases and J lost 11, with 14 bases in between. CDR3 loop: CASSPTSRDSIYF. CDR3 coding DNA: TGTGCCAGCTCACCCACGTCCCGGGACTCCATATATTTT.

CDR3 sequence: CASSLGRARLDEQFF. The CDR3 DNA is TGCGCCAGCAGCTTGGGGAGGGCCCGCTTAGATGAGCAGTTCTTC. This chain joins TRBV5-1 and TRBJ2-1, with a possible D match to TRBD2 (6 bases). Germline CDR1 is SGHRS and CDR2 is YFSETQ. V dropped 0 bases and J dropped 8 bases, with 15 bases sitting between them. The CDR3 is 15 residues long. Full variable domain (rest looked up from reference TRBV5-1 and TRBJ2-1): KAGVTQTPRYLIKTRGQQVTLSCSPISGHRSVSWYQQTPGQGLQFLFEYFSETQRNKGNFPGRFSGRQFSNSRSEMNVSTLELGDSALYLCASSLGRARLDEQFFGPGTRLTVL.